This T cell receptor (beta chain) appears in the sequencing data of a study of shared clonotypes between healthy human individuals. Study-level points and caveats: Rarefaction gave evidence that sorted-subset sequencing remained incomplete despite large depth. Some clonotypes were shared by all four sorted-subset donors, while others were not shared. The non-shared ones had lower generation probabilities than the shared ones. The authors sampled blood alone, and tissue repertoires likely differ.

Repertoires were generated with immunoSEQ multiplex PCR, while TCRdb's copy carries only in-frame clones and drops some. The sample shows a few million clones, approximately 90% of them seen only once. With respect to this clone: Its cognate antigen is unknown.

Germline loops: CDR1 MNHEY, CDR2 SMNVEV (reference sequence). The germline V and J ends were trimmed by 2 bases and 7 bases, with 15 bases remaining between them. The CDR3 sequence is 14 residues long. The gene calls are TRBV27 and TRBJ2-7; D not resolved. The sample was naive CD4+ T cells from PBMCs. Sample subset: CD45RA+ positively selected. This clonotype was obtained from a man aged 18 to 29 in good health. Some clones in this sample may be carry-over from other donors' samples. The CDR3 loop reads CASSLRPLIGEQYF. The CDR3 nucleotides are TGTGCCAGCAGTTTACGTCCGCTGATCGGGGAGCAGTACTTC.